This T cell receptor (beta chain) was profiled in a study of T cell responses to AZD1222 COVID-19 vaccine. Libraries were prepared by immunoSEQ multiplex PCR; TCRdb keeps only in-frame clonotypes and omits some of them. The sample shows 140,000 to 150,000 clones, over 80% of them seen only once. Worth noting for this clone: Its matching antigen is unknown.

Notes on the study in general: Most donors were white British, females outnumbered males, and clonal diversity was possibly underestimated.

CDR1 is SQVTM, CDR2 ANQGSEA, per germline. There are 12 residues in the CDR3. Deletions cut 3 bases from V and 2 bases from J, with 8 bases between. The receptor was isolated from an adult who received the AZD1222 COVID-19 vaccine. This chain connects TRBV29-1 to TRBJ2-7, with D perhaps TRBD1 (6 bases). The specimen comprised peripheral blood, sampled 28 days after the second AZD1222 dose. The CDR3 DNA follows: TGCAGCGTTGAGGACAGAGCCTACGAGCAGTACTTC. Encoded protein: CSVEDRAYEQYF.